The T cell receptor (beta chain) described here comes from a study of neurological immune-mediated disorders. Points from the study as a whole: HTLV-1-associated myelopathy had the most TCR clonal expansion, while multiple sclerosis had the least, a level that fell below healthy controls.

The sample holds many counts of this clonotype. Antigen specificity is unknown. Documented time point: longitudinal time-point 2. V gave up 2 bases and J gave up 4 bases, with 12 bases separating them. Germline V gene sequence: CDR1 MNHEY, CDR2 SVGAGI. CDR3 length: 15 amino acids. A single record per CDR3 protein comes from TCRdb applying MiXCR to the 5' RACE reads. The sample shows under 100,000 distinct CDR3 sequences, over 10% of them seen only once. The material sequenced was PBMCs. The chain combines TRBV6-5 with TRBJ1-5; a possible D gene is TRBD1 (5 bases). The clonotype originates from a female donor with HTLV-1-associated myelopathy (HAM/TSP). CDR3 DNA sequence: TGTGCCAGCAGTTACACGGGGGTCCCGAATCAGCCCCAGCATTTT. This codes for CASSYTGVPNQPQHF.